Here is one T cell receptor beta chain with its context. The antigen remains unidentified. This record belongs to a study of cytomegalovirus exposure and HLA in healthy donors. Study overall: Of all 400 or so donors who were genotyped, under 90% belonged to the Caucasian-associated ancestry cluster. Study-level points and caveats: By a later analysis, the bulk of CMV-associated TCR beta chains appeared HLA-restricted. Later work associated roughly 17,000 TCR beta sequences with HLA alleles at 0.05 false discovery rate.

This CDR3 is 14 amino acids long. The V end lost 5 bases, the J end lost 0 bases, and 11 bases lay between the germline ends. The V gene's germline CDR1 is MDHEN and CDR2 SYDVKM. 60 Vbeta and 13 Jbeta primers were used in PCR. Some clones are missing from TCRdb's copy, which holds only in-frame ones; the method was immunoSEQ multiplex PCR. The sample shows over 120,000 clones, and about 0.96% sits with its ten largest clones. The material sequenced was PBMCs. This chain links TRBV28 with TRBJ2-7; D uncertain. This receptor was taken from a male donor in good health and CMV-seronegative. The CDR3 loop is CASSPFRSSYEQYF. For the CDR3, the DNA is TGTGCCAGCAGTCCTTTTCGGAGCTCCTACGAGCAGTACTTC. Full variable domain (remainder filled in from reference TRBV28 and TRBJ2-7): DVKVTQSSRYLVKRTGEKVFLECVQDMDHENMFWYRQDPGLGLRLIYFSYDVKMKEKGDIPEGYSVSREKKERFSLILESASTNQTSMYLCASSPFRSSYEQYFGPGTRLTVT.